This T cell receptor beta chain was sequenced for a study of blood T cell repertoires in COVID-19. Overall study context: The United States, Italy and Spain provided the acute and convalescent COVID-19 samples.

Per the original data handling: The authors estimated nucleated cell counts from reference gene primer amplification. Repertoires were generated with immunoSEQ multiplex PCR, while TCRdb's copy carries only in-frame clones and drops some. V, J and clone size derive from that table, while D and trimming were established from the DNA sequence. The table records under 200,000 clones, more than 65% of them present only once. V shed 0 bases and J shed 7 bases, with 9 bases lying between them. The CDR3 extends over 13 amino acids. Germline CDR1 reads MNHNS; CDR2 reads SASEGT. Sequenced material: peripheral blood. J is TRBJ1-2 and V is TRBV6-1; D may be TRBD1 (5 bases). This TCR derives from a human donor with acute or convalescent COVID-19. The donor label of this sample is uncertain. DNA for the CDR3: TGTGCCAGCAGTGAAGCGGAAGGGGCTGGCTACACCTTC. It specifies CASSEAEGAGYTF.